The clone carrying this T cell receptor (beta chain) was recorded at least ten times. The CDR3 runs 16 residues. Trimming cost V 1 base and J 2 bases, with 13 bases left between them. Germline V lookup: CDR1 SGHTA, CDR2 FQGNSA. The data belong to a study of T cells in Graves' hyperthyroidism and ophthalmopathy. Amplification targeted TCR beta CDR3 regions from RNA transcripts. The primer set for the first-round RT-PCR of the TCR CDR3 was HTBI. TCRdb reprocessed the multiplex PCR reads with MiXCR, giving one entry per CDR3 protein. The data hold hundreds of thousands of distinct CDR3 sequences, with about a fifth observed a single time. Thyroid ultrasound and orbital computed tomography, with clinical symptoms and serum thyroxine and TRAb, informed diagnoses.

V usage is TRBV7-2 and J usage is TRBJ2-3; D not certain. The clonotype was recovered from a man aged 25-40 years with Graves' ophthalmopathy. Source material: blood. The CDR3: CASSLDTVSNTDTQYF. CDR3 nucleotides: TGTGCCAGCAGCTTAGATACAGTTTCGAACACAGATACGCAGTATTTT.